This TCR beta chain originates from a study of OX40 agonist ivuxolimab in advanced cancers. Overall study: Patients were treated with ivuxolimab, an agonistic anti-OX40 (CD134) antibody. Treatment received earlier with anti-PD-1, anti-PD-L1 or anti-CTLA-4 agents was allowed, and more than 30% had some. Findings and caveats of the study: Averaged across samples, CD8+ T cells carried more expanded clones than CD4+ did.

From germline, CDR1 is MDHEN and CDR2 SYDVKM. The CDR3 spans 14 residues. Trimming took 5 bases from V and 3 from J, leaving 13 bases between them. Details on this clone: Its antigen is unidentified.

Profiled with immunoSEQ multiplex PCR; TCRdb holds only in-frame clones, not every one. The data show about 79,000 clones, about 95% seen once. The source was CD4+ or CD8+ T cells sorted from blood, collected in a trial of the OX40 agonist ivuxolimab. The chain is built from TRBV28 and TRBJ1-2, with a possible D match to TRBD1 (6 bases). This TCR was recovered from an adult with an advanced solid tumor such as melanoma, head and neck, liver or kidney cancer. CDR3 bases: TGTGCCAGCAGTCCCTCAGGGGAATACTATGGCTACACCTTC. Amino acid sequence: CASSPSGEYYGYTF.